This T cell receptor (beta chain) was sequenced for a study of T cell responses to AZD1222 COVID-19 vaccine. Study-wide results and limits: Vaccine-related CD4 TCRs covered spike, predominating at 160-218 and 743-854. At baseline, just a handful of AZD1222 recipients tested seropositive.

V lost 1 base and J 0 bases, leaving 9 bases between the germline ends. The CDR3 contains 15 residues. Germline V gene data show CDR1 as SGHAT and CDR2 as FQNNGV. Generated by immunoSEQ multiplex PCR, the TCRdb table keeps only in-frame clones and is missing some. The sample lists approximately 150,000 clones; roughly 90% were seen once. In regard to this clone: Its antigen is currently unknown.

The material was peripheral blood, obtained on day 0 of AZD1222 vaccination. This TCR was recovered from an adult in good health. The chain joins TRBV11-2 to TRBJ1-1; no clear D gene. The CDR3 nucleotides read TGTGCCAGCAGCTTAGTTATGAGGATGAACACTGAAGCTTTCTTT. Residues: CASSLVMRMNTEAFF.